The entry below describes one TCR beta chain. The CDR3 is 16 amino acids. Germline loops: CDR1 MDHEN, CDR2 SYDVKM. Trimming cost V 3 bases and J 7 bases; bases outside gene matches: 10. With a J-beta primer mix and a sample-barcoded 5' primer, a second PCR ran about 7 to 11 cycles. Each CDR3 protein is one row after TCRdb ran MiXCR on the 5' RACE reads. The table records approximately 900,000 distinct CDR3 sequences, roughly 29% of them present only once. This entry is derived from a study of blood T cells in healthy people across ages. Healthy Caucasian individuals from Russia aged about 6 to 95 were enrolled as donors. In addition, the sample was reused for a study of T cells of mothers and their children.

The clonotype comes from a middle-aged woman in good health. Sequencing was performed on blood. The gene calls are TRBV28 and TRBJ2-1; 9 bases are a match to TRBD1. The CDR3 sequence is CASSLSGTGRTNEQFF. CDR3 sequence (DNA): TGTGCCAGCAGTTTGTCCGGGACAGGGAGGACAAATGAGCAGTTCTTC.